The 15 T cell receptor beta chains given below trace back to one sample, sequenced in a study of OX40 agonist ivuxolimab in advanced cancers. Sequenced by immunoSEQ multiplex PCR; TCRdb stores in-frame clones only, minus some. The table lists about 100,000 clones, around 90% of them singletons. The sample here was CD4+ or CD8+ T cells sorted from blood, taken in a trial of the OX40 agonist ivuxolimab. The receptors stem from an adult with an advanced solid tumor such as melanoma, head and neck, liver or kidney cancer.

J is TRBJ2-2 and V is TRBV7-2; 10 bases map to TRBD2. Looked up from germline, CDR1 is SGHTA and CDR2 is FQGNSA. This CDR3 region has 14 residues. V trimming: 2 bases; J trimming: 6 bases; junction bases outside the gene matches: 0. The CDR3 region is CASSLLAGAGELFF. DNA of the CDR3: TGTGCCAGCAGCTTACTAGCGGGAGCCGGGGAGCTGTTTTTT.

The chain recombines TRBV5-1 with TRBJ2-1; TRBD2 matches at 12 bases. Germline CDR1 is SGHRS and CDR2 is YFSETQ. V dropped 2 bases and J dropped 4; count of bases not matched to a gene: 4. This CDR3 contains 16 residues. The CDR3 bases are TGCGCCAGCAGCTTTCGGACTAGCGGGGAATACAATGAGCAGTTCTTC. Protein: CASSFRTSGEYNEQFF.

The V and J genes are TRBV25-1 and TRBJ2-2; TRBD1 might be the D (5 bases). The V and J ends lost 6 bases and 1 base respectively, with 9 bases between them. CDR3 length: 14 amino acids. Germline V CDR1 and CDR2: MGHDK, SYGVNS. The CDR3 is CASRGQMNTGELFF. The CDR3 nucleotides read TGTGCCAGCAGAGGACAAATGAACACCGGGGAGCTGTTTTTT.

The V gene is TRBV27, the J gene TRBJ2-1, with D unresolved. Germline V gives CDR1 MNHEY, CDR2 SMNVEV (reference sequence). CDR3 size: 14 residues. Between the trimmed V and J ends, which lost 5 bases and 3 bases, there was a span of 11 bases. The CDR3 loop is CASSPQALYNEQFF. CDR3 DNA sequence: TGTGCCAGCAGTCCTCAGGCACTCTACAATGAGCAGTTCTTC.

The chain has TRBV28 and TRBJ1-2; unclear D gene. V was shortened by 7 bases and J by 5 bases, with 17 bases between the two germline ends. The CDR3 consists of 14 residues. Germline CDR1 is MDHEN and CDR2 is SYDVKM. The CDR3 DNA reads as TGTGCCAGCACCCTCTCGGACGTGAGGTATGGCTACACCTTC. Its protein product is CASTLSDVRYGYTF.

This chain uses TRBV5-1 with TRBJ2-5; no definite D call. The V and J ends lost 4 bases and 2 bases respectively, with 12 bases between them. The germline CDR1 and CDR2 sequences are SGHRS and YFSETQ. This CDR3 comprises 14 residues. CDR3 sequence: CASSPRLGQETQYF. As DNA, the CDR3 is TGCGCCAGCAGCCCCCGACTCGGGCAAGAGACCCAGTACTTC. Complete variable domain (other parts from reference TRBV5-1 and TRBJ2-5): KAGVTQTPRYLIKTRGQQVTLSCSPISGHRSVSWYQQTPGQGLQFLFEYFSETQRNKGNFPGRFSGRQFSNSRSEMNVSTLELGDSALYLCASSPRLGQETQYFGPGTRLLVL.

This clone has a single count. The genes are TRBV11-1 and TRBJ2-1; D gene unclear. Germline V gene data show CDR1 as SGHAT and CDR2 as FQDESV (reference sequence). The V end lost 1 base, the J end lost 0 bases, and 10 bases lay between the germline ends. This CDR3 contains 16 residues. Here the CDR3 DNA reads TGTGCCAGCAGCTTAGTGGGCCGAAGCTCCTACAATGAGCAGTTCTTC. This sequence encodes CASSLVGRSSYNEQFF. The complete variable domain, with remaining parts taken from reference TRBV11-1 and TRBJ2-1, reads EAEVAQSPRYKITEKSQAVAFWCDPISGHATLYWYRQILGQGPELLVQFQDESVVDDSQLPKDRFSAERLKGVDSTLKIQPAELGDSAMYLCASSLVGRSSYNEQFFGPGTRLTVL.

In its sample, this clone was seen once. This chain joins TRBV18 and TRBJ2-1; D is ambiguous. Trimming removed 3 bases from V and 0 bases from J, with 3 bases in between. The germline V gene has CDR1 KGHSH and CDR2 LQKENI. This CDR3 has 13 amino acids. In DNA form, the CDR3 reads TGTGCCAGCTCACCGACCTCCTACAATGAGCAGTTCTTC. Translated, it gives CASSPTSYNEQFF.

This chain joins TRBV5-1 and TRBJ2-7; no definite D call. The CDR3 spans 14 residues. The ends were cut back, 0 bases at V and 1 base at J, with 8 bases in the middle. CDR1 is SGHRS, CDR2 YFSETQ, per germline. The CDR3 DNA reads TGCGCCAGCAGCTTGGTGGGGATATCCTACGAGCAGTACTTC. Protein product: CASSLVGISYEQYF.

The rearrangement uses TRBV5-8 and TRBJ1-1; D call uncertain. Germline V lookup: CDR1 SGHTS, CDR2 YDEGEE. The CDR3 covers 13 residues. V lost 5 bases to trimming and J lost 3 bases, with 11 bases between them. Written as DNA, the CDR3 is TGTGCCAGCAGAAGGGAGGCCTACACTGAAGCTTTCTTT. Encoded protein: CASRREAYTEAFF.

This chain connects TRBV11-1 to TRBJ1-1; perhaps TRBD1 as D (5 bases). The CDR3 has 11 residues. The germline gives CDR1 SGHAT, CDR2 FQDESV (reference sequence). Trimming stripped 8 bases from V and 5 bases from J, with 9 bases between. The CDR3 spells CASATVTEAFF. The CDR3 region has the DNA TGTGCCAGCGCGACAGTTACTGAAGCTTTCTTT.

The chain has TRBV28 and TRBJ2-5; tentatively, D is TRBD2 (6 bases). The DNA end is a closer match to TRBJ2-7, so the J assignment may be wrong. CDR1 and CDR2 (germline): MDHEN, SYDVKM. CDR3 length: 14 amino acids. CDR3 region: CASSGPSETYEQYF. The CDR3 nucleotides read TGTGCCAGCAGTGGACCTAGCGAGACATACGAGCAGTACTTC.

The genes are TRBV27 and TRBJ1-5; D is possibly TRBD1 (5 bases). Germline CDR1 and CDR2: MNHEY and SMNVEV (reference sequence). Between the trimmed V and J ends, which lost 3 bases and 7 bases, there was a span of 13 bases. The CDR3 spans 14 residues. CDR3 sequence: CASSFHGAQQPQHF. Here the CDR3 DNA reads TGTGCCAGCAGTTTTCACGGGGCCCAACAGCCCCAGCATTTT.

The chain employs TRBV7-3 and TRBJ2-1; 10 bases map to TRBD2. The V segment lost 3 bases and the J segment 4 bases; nucleotides outside the gene matches: 6. Germline assignment: CDR1 SGHTA and CDR2 FQGTGA. The CDR3 runs to 16 residues. Written as DNA, the CDR3 is TGTGCCAGCAGCTTTACTAGCGGGGAGGGGTACAATGAGCAGTTCTTC. It specifies CASSFTSGEGYNEQFF.

In regard to this clone: The sample carries other DNA sequences with the same CDR3. The chain joins TRBV30 to TRBJ1-2, with D hard to call. Trimming shortened V by 4 bases and J by 2 bases, and 8 bases separated the two germline ends. In germline, CDR1 is GTSNPN, CDR2 SVGIG (reference sequence). This CDR3 contains 12 residues. CDR3 in DNA: TGTGCCTGGACTAAGGGAAACTATGGCTACACCTTC. Protein product: CAWTKGNYGYTF.